This T cell receptor beta chain derives from a study of memory CD4+ T cells and cytomegalovirus serostatus. This clone has a handful of counts. Its antigen remains unknown. There are 13 residues in the CDR3. Germline CDR1 reads SNHLY; CDR2 reads FYNNEI. V was trimmed by 6 bases and J by 2 bases, leaving 11 bases between them. Whole-study results and caveats: The CMV-associated TCR signature appears largely within the CD4+ memory repertoire.

Single viable CD3+CD4+CD8-CD45RO+ cells were sorted as the memory CD4+ T cells. After thawing, CD4+ T cells were positively selected. Methods used by the authors: After removing out-of-frame reads, 2 million to 2.5 million distinct TCRbeta sequences remained. Using immunoSEQ multiplex PCR, the repertoire was profiled, and TCRdb retains in-frame clones only, with some absent. V and J calls plus clone size are reproduced from that table; the DNA served to infer D and trimming. Of tens of thousands of clones in the sample, approximately 81% were seen once. This receptor was obtained from an adult in good health and CMV-seronegative. This chain links TRBV2 with TRBJ2-7; no clear D gene. The sequencing sample was made of memory CD4+ T cells from blood. CDR3: CASRFYRTYEQYF. The CDR3 DNA follows: TGTGCCAGCAGGTTCTACAGAACCTACGAGCAGTACTTC.